A single sample is the source of the 4 T cell receptor beta chains below, sequenced in a study of blood T cell repertoires in COVID-19. Clones were read by immunoSEQ multiplex PCR, and TCRdb kept only the in-frame ones, dropping some. The sample has under 50,000 clones; 90% are singletons. Sequencing was done on a sample of peripheral blood. The receptors derive from a man between 65 and 80 years old with active COVID-19.

This rearrangement joins TRBV12-1 to TRBJ2-3; the table names TRBD2, a call not compared with the DNA. TRBV12-1 is a listed pseudogene. There are 18 residues in the CDR3. The chain's CDR3 is CASSLRRRREGPADTQYF. As DNA, the CDR3 is TGTGCCAGCAGCTTACGACGGAGGCGGGAGGGCCCTGCAGATACGCAGTATTTT.

This sequence joins TRBV20-1 and TRBJ2-1, with TRBD1 matching over 11 bases. Germline CDR1 is DFQATT and CDR2 is SNEGSKA (reference sequence). This CDR3 has 15 residues. After removal of 3 bases from V and 4 bases from J, the junction contained 5 bases not matched to a gene. The CDR3 reads CSASIGTGGYNEQFF. CDR3 nucleotides: TGCAGTGCTAGTATCGGGACAGGGGGATACAATGAGCAGTTCTTC.

The genes are TRBV6-5 and TRBJ1-2, with 7 positions matching TRBD1. V lost 6 bases, J lost 4 bases, and 5 bases stayed unmatched. The CDR3 totals 13 residues. The germline CDR1 and CDR2 sequences are MNHEY and SVGAGI. The CDR3 loop is CASRGQTVYGYTF. CDR3 DNA: TGTGCCAGCAGGGGACAGACAGTCTATGGCTACACCTTC.

This clone was counted once. The V gene is TRBV21-1, the J gene TRBJ2-7; the table names TRBD1, a call not compared with the DNA. TRBV21-1 is flagged as a pseudogene. The CDR3 is 17 amino acids. Here the CDR3 DNA reads TGTGCCAGCAGCAAACCTCGAACAGGGTTGCCCATCTACGAGCAGTACTTC. This encodes CASSKPRTGLPIYEQYF.